This TCR beta chain was obtained from a study of T cell responses to AZD1222 COVID-19 vaccine. Study details: Combined were second doses at about 4 or about 12 weeks.

Overall study results and limits: Seropositive status at baseline applied to only a handful of AZD1222 recipients. No repertoire was sampled before or during the peak T cell response, only after it.

As to this clone: The antigen remains unidentified. In the same sample, other DNA sequences code for this CDR3.

Trimming shortened V by 6 bases and J by 1 base, and 7 bases separated the two germline ends. Germline V gene lookup returns CDR1 KGHDR and CDR2 SFDVKD. This CDR3 is built from 13 residues. Assay used: immunoSEQ multiplex PCR; TCRdb lists only in-frame clones, some missing. The sample includes some 150,000 clones, 94% of them seen just once. This TCR came from an adult in good health. The sample consisted of peripheral blood, taken on day 0 of AZD1222 vaccination. The chain has TRBV24-1 and TRBJ2-3; D is uncertain. CDR3 region: CATSRSGTDTQYF. In DNA, the CDR3 is TGTGCCACCAGTCGTTCCGGCACAGATACGCAGTATTTT.